Shown below are 20 T cell receptor beta chains from a single sample sequenced in a study of neurological immune-mediated disorders. TCRdb re-analysed the 5' RACE reads in MiXCR, keeping a single row per CDR3 protein. Among 70,000 or so distinct CDR3 sequences listed, 3.2% were seen once. The sample taken for sequencing was PBMCs. These receptors all stem from a woman in her forties or fifties with multiple sclerosis.

This clonotype came up many times. This rearrangement joins TRBV18 to TRBJ2-3; tentatively, D is TRBD1 (5 bases). Trimming stripped 4 bases from V and 4 bases from J, with 9 bases between. The CDR3 covers 13 residues. From germline, CDR1 is KGHSH and CDR2 LQKENI. The DNA of the CDR3 is TGTGCCAGCTCACTCGGACACGCAGATACGCAGTATTTT. It yields the protein CASSLGHADTQYF.

This clonotype has at least ten counts. This rearrangement joins TRBV7-6 to TRBJ2-1, with 10 bases matching TRBD2. CDR1 and CDR2 (germline): SGHVS, FNYEAQ. The CDR3 consists of 15 residues. Trimming removed 3 bases from V and 8 bases from J; junction bases left unmatched: 7. CDR3 nucleotides: TGTGCCAGCAGCTTGGAGCGGGGGGGCGTCGATGAGCAGTTCTTC. As protein: CASSLERGGVDEQFF.

There are many counts of this clonotype. The V and J genes are TRBV20-1 and TRBJ2-5, with 9 nucleotides matching TRBD2. Germline values: CDR1 DFQATT, CDR2 SNEGSKA (reference sequence). The CDR3 runs to 16 residues. With V trimmed by 1 base and J by 4 bases, 10 bases remained unmatched. The CDR3: CSARVGSSGVSETQYF. DNA for the CDR3: TGCAGTGCTAGAGTAGGTTCTAGCGGGGTATCAGAGACCCAGTACTTC.

In this sample, this clonotype turned up many times. The chain combines TRBV5-1 with TRBJ1-5; 7 bases are a match to TRBD1. The CDR3 contains 17 residues. Germline V gene lookup returns CDR1 SGHRS and CDR2 YFSETQ. The V gene end was trimmed by 2 bases and the J gene end by 3 bases; junction bases not matched to a gene: 11. CDR3 bases: TGCGCCAGCAGCTTTCGGCCCCTGACAGGGAACAATCAGCCCCAGCATTTT. Protein product: CASSFRPLTGNNQPQHF.

This clonotype was recorded many times. The chain has TRBV6-5 and TRBJ2-7; TRBD2 might be the D (5 bases). This CDR3 region has 13 residues. Germline V gene lookup returns CDR1 MNHEY and CDR2 SVGAGI. V gave up 2 bases and J gave up 7 bases, with 12 bases separating them. For the CDR3, the DNA is TGTGCCAGCAGTTACACGAGGGAGAGTGAGCAGTACTTC. It codes for CASSYTRESEQYF.

This clonotype was observed at least ten times. The chain employs TRBV5-5 and TRBJ1-1; no reliable D call. Germline loops: CDR1 SGHKS, CDR2 YYEKEE (reference sequence). V was cut by 3 bases and J by 1 base, with 16 bases left in between. There are 16 residues in the CDR3. The CDR3 region is CASSSFQTSPNTEAFF. CDR3 sequence (DNA): TGTGCCAGCAGCTCCTTCCAGACTAGCCCGAACACTGAAGCTTTCTTT.

This clonotype was recorded many times. This chain joins TRBV28 and TRBJ2-1; TRBD1 agrees at 11 bases. Germline CDR1 reads MDHEN; CDR2 reads SYDVKM. Unmatched junction bases numbered 6, after V lost 6 bases and J lost 8 bases. The CDR3 spans 14 residues. CDR3 residues: CASRSDRGHDEQFF. CDR3 bases: TGTGCCAGCAGGTCGGACAGGGGGCACGATGAGCAGTTCTTC.

This clonotype was detected ten times or more. The V gene is TRBV5-1, the J gene TRBJ1-1; 9 positions match TRBD1. The CDR3 runs to 14 residues. The ends lost 4 bases at V and 1 base at J; junction bases unmatched: 2. Per the germline V gene, CDR1 is SGHRS and CDR2 is YFSETQ. CDR3 DNA: TGCGCCAGCAGCGGGACAGGGAGGAACACTGAAGCTTTCTTT. Translated: CASSGTGRNTEAFF.

This clonotype was found many times. The CDR3 DNA reads as TGCGCCAGCAAGGGGGTCCGCTTTAATGAGCAGTTCTTC. As protein: CASKGVRFNEQFF. The chain carries TRBV5-1 and TRBJ2-1; the D gene is possibly TRBD1 (6 bases). The CDR3 is 13 amino acids. The germline V gene has CDR1 SGHRS and CDR2 YFSETQ. V was cut by 6 bases and J by 7 bases, with 14 bases left in between. Drawing the rest from reference TRBV5-1 and TRBJ2-1, the complete variable domain is KAGVTQTPRYLIKTRGQQVTLSCSPISGHRSVSWYQQTPGQGLQFLFEYFSETQRNKGNFPGRFSGRQFSNSRSEMNVSTLELGDSALYLCASKGVRFNEQFFGPGTRLTVL.

In regard to this clonotype: This sequence may be a read error, since a much larger clone differs from it by one base. The chain carries TRBV6-2 or TRBV6-3 and TRBJ2-2, with TRBD1 matching over 7 bases. The germline V gene has CDR1 MNHEY and CDR2 SVGEGT. The CDR3 totals 16 residues. The chain's CDR3 is CASRKQGSPNTGKLFF. The CDR3 nucleotides read TGTGCCAGCAGGAAACAGGGGAGCCCGAACACCGGGAAGCTGTTTTTT.

This clonotype was recorded many times. CDR3 protein: CASSPSGQGAQGYTF. CDR3 nucleotides: TGTGCCAGCAGTCCAAGTGGACAGGGGGCTCAAGGCTACACCTTC. The chain recombines TRBV4-2 with TRBJ1-2; 11 bases are a match to TRBD1. The junction had 11 bases not matched to a gene; V was cut back by 6 bases and J by 8 bases. The CDR3 is 15 amino acids. The germline V gene encodes CDR1 LGHNA and CDR2 YNFKEQ.

The sample holds many counts of this clonotype. J is TRBJ2-3 and V is TRBV5-8; perhaps TRBD1 as D (6 bases). Between the trimmed V and J ends, which lost 0 bases and 1 base, there was a span of 12 bases. From germline, CDR1 is SGHTS and CDR2 YDEGEE. This CDR3 region has 16 residues. The CDR3 loop reads CASSLVGADRTDTQYF. In DNA, the CDR3 is TGTGCCAGCAGCTTGGTGGGGGCGGATCGCACAGATACGCAGTATTTT.

This clonotype has ten or more counts. The V gene is TRBV6-5, the J gene TRBJ2-1; D ambiguous. V was pared by 2 bases and J by 5 bases, with 7 bases between. Germline V CDR1 and CDR2: MNHEY, SVGAGI. This CDR3 comprises 13 residues. CDR3 residues: CASSYLQDNEQFF. In DNA, the CDR3 is TGTGCCAGCAGTTACCTCCAGGACAATGAGCAGTTCTTC.

This clonotype was seen more than once but under ten times. The chain combines TRBV5-1 with TRBJ1-1, with D unclear. The CDR3 loop spans 15 amino acids. Germline V gives CDR1 SGHRS, CDR2 YFSETQ. V lost 3 bases, J lost 0 bases, and 12 bases lay in between. CDR3 sequence: CASSSQDTLNTEAFF. DNA for the CDR3: TGCGCCAGCAGCTCCCAGGATACTTTGAACACTGAAGCTTTCTTT. The whole variable domain, filled in from reference TRBV5-1 and TRBJ1-1, reads KAGVTQTPRYLIKTRGQQVTLSCSPISGHRSVSWYQQTPGQGLQFLFEYFSETQRNKGNFPGRFSGRQFSNSRSEMNVSTLELGDSALYLCASSSQDTLNTEAFFGQGTRLTVV.

This clonotype has at least ten counts. This chain connects TRBV12-3 or TRBV12-4 to TRBJ2-5; 9 nucleotides agree with TRBD1. This CDR3 region has 14 residues. Germline trimming cut 6 bases from V and 9 bases from J; bases unmatched to any gene: 11. The CDR3 protein is CASRISGTGTAQYF. Written as DNA, the CDR3 is TGTGCCAGCAGGATCTCCGGGACAGGGACGGCCCAGTACTTC.

This clonotype was detected ten times or more. V usage is TRBV28 and J usage is TRBJ1-4, with 9 nucleotides matching TRBD1. There are 16 residues in the CDR3. The J segment lost 7 bases and the V segment lost 5 bases, leaving 11 bases of the junction unmatched. Germline V gives CDR1 MDHEN, CDR2 SYDVKM. The CDR3 nucleotides are TGTGCCAGCAGTATCCTTCCCGGGACAGGGATTGAAAAACTGTTTTTT. Encoded protein: CASSILPGTGIEKLFF. Looking up the rest from reference TRBV28 and TRBJ1-4 gives the full variable domain: DVKVTQSSRYLVKRTGEKVFLECVQDMDHENMFWYRQDPGLGLRLIYFSYDVKMKEKGDIPEGYSVSREKKERFSLILESASTNQTSMYLCASSILPGTGIEKLFFGSGTQLSVL.

This clonotype appeared a few times. The J gene is TRBJ1-1, the V gene TRBV18; D unresolved. Germline V CDR1 and CDR2: KGHSH, LQKENI. The CDR3 is made up of 15 amino acids. Trimming left V 5 bases short and J 0 bases short, with 13 bases between. In DNA, the CDR3 is TGTGCCAGCTCAATAACACACACGGTGAACACTGAAGCTTTCTTT. The encoded protein is CASSITHTVNTEAFF.

This clonotype has ten or more counts. The chain is built from TRBV6-2 or TRBV6-3 and TRBJ2-1, with a tentative D call TRBD1 (6 bases). Trimming shortened V by 3 bases and J by 3 bases, and 12 bases separated the two germline ends. Germline V CDR1 and CDR2: MNHEY, SVGEGT. The CDR3 sequence is 15 residues long. The DNA for the CDR3 is TGTGCCAGCAGTTATGGGGGACAACTCTACAATGAGCAGTTCTTC. Its translation: CASSYGGQLYNEQFF.

This clonotype showed up many times. The V and J genes are TRBV10-3 and TRBJ2-2, with TRBD2 matching over 8 bases. Trimming at V came to 6 bases and at J to 7 bases, leaving 10 bases not matched to a gene. CDR1 and CDR2 from the germline V gene are ENHRY and SYGVKD. The CDR3 is made up of 15 amino acids. CDR3 coding DNA: TGTGCCATCAGACCCGGGGGGGGCCTTGTCGGGGAGCTGTTTTTT. This gives the protein CAIRPGGGLVGELFF.

This clonotype occurred many times. The chain joins TRBV7-2 to TRBJ2-7; 8 bases fit TRBD2. V was pared by 3 bases and J by 1 base, with 14 bases of the junction left unmatched. The germline gives CDR1 SGHTA, CDR2 FQGNSA. CDR3 length equals 18 residues. The CDR3 region is CASSFLLGAGDGSYEQYF. The CDR3 DNA reads TGTGCCAGCAGCTTTCTACTTGGAGCGGGAGACGGGTCCTACGAGCAGTACTTC.